The next 23 T cell receptor beta chains were all read from a single sample in a study of cytomegalovirus exposure and HLA in healthy donors. Generated by immunoSEQ multiplex PCR, the TCRdb table keeps only in-frame clones and is missing some. The sample shows roughly 310,000 clones, approximately 85% of them seen only once. Specimen: PBMCs. The receptor source for this set is a man aged 30 to 39 in good health and CMV-seronegative.

The chain combines TRBV6-5 with TRBJ2-7; D gene uncertain. Trimming took off 4 bases at V and 0 bases at J, with 10 bases between the two ends. Germline V gene data show CDR1 as MNHEY and CDR2 as SVGAGI. This CDR3 contains 14 residues. The CDR3 loop reads CASSSPRSSYEQYF. For the CDR3, the DNA is TGTGCCAGCAGTTCGCCCCGTAGCTCCTACGAGCAGTACTTC.

V usage is TRBV6-1 and J usage is TRBJ2-2, with 11 nucleotides matching TRBD2. V gave up 3 bases and J gave up 5 bases; unmatched junction bases: 17. Germline V gene lookup returns CDR1 MNHNS and CDR2 SASEGT. This CDR3 is built from 20 residues. The CDR3 region is CASSDPRGVRLAGWTGELFF. Here the CDR3 DNA reads TGTGCCAGCAGTGATCCGCGGGGAGTGAGACTAGCGGGGTGGACCGGGGAGCTGTTTTTT.

This chain links TRBV7-6 with TRBJ2-2; 10 bases fit TRBD2. Per the germline V gene, CDR1 is SGHVS and CDR2 is FNYEAQ. With V trimmed by 5 bases and J by 2 bases, 5 bases remained unmatched. The CDR3 has 16 amino acids. The CDR3 here is CASSRSGGGNTGELFF. Written as DNA, the CDR3 is TGTGCCAGCAGCCGGAGCGGGGGGGGCAACACCGGGGAGCTGTTTTTT.

This clone was found once. The chain has TRBV6-6 and TRBJ2-1; possibly TRBD1 for D (5 bases). CDR3 length equals 13 residues. Germline values: CDR1 MNHNY, CDR2 SVGAGI (reference sequence). V was shortened by 9 bases and J by 8 bases, with 17 bases between the two germline ends. DNA of the CDR3: TGTGCCAGTAGGGGCCGTTATGGGGATGAGCAGTTCTTC. Translating gives CASRGRYGDEQFF.

This clone was picked up one time. The CDR3 here is CASRSGTGSQPQHF. For the CDR3, the DNA is TGTGCCAGCAGATCCGGGACAGGGAGTCAGCCCCAGCATTTT. The chain employs TRBV5-8 and TRBJ1-5; 9 bases align to TRBD1. V shed 5 bases and J 6 bases; nucleotides not matched to a gene: 6. The CDR3 covers 14 residues. The germline CDR1 and CDR2 sequences are SGHTS and YDEGEE.

The V call is TRBV6-5, the J call TRBJ2-7; D may be TRBD2 (6 bases). The V end lost 0 bases, the J end lost 1 base, and 10 bases lay between the germline ends. The CDR3 totals 15 residues. Germline CDR1 and CDR2: MNHEY and SVGAGI. DNA for the CDR3: TGTGCCAGCAGTTACTCTGGCGGGGATTCCTACGAGCAGTACTTC. Translating gives CASSYSGGDSYEQYF.

This chain connects TRBV7-2 to TRBJ1-1; unclear D gene. The CDR3 is 13 residues long. V lost 1 base and J lost 1, with 4 bases in between. Looked up from germline, CDR1 is SGHTA and CDR2 is FQGNSA. CDR3 DNA sequence: TGTGCCAGCAGCTTAGTCTGGAACACTGAAGCTTTCTTT. Amino acids: CASSLVWNTEAFF.

The J gene is TRBJ2-1, the V gene TRBV7-2; 7 bases line up with TRBD1. Germline V CDR1 and CDR2: SGHTA, FQGNSA. This CDR3 contains 13 residues. Trimming at V came to 6 bases and at J to 2 bases, leaving 1 base not matched to a gene. CDR3 in DNA: TGTGCCAGCAGTGGACAGGCCTACAATGAGCAGTTCTTC. Translated, it gives CASSGQAYNEQFF. The whole variable domain, filled in from reference TRBV7-2 and TRBJ2-1, reads GAGVSQSPSNKVTEKGKDVELRCDPISGHTALYWYRQSLGQGLEFLIYFQGNSAPDKSGLPSDRFSAERTGGSVSTLTIQRTQQEDSAVYLCASSGQAYNEQFFGPGTRLTVL.

This rearrangement joins TRBV21-1 to TRBJ2-2; the table's TRBD1 call for D was not verified on the DNA. TRBV21-1 is noted as a pseudogene. CDR3 length: 16 amino acids. The CDR3 nucleotides read TGTGCCAGCAGCGCCCAACAGGGAACGAACACCGGGGAGCTGTTTTTT. Translation: CASSAQQGTNTGELFF.

This rearrangement joins TRBV7-6 to TRBJ2-5, with D possibly being TRBD1 (6 bases). The germline V gene encodes CDR1 SGHVS and CDR2 FNYEAQ. There are 14 residues in the CDR3. V lost 5 bases and J 5 bases, leaving 15 bases between the germline ends. The CDR3 DNA follows: TGTGCCAGCAGCCGAAAGACAGGCCGGGAGACCCAGTACTTC. Its protein product is CASSRKTGRETQYF.

The chain has TRBV4-1 and TRBJ1-3, with a weak D call TRBD1 (6 bases). This CDR3 has 17 amino acids. Germline V gene sequence: CDR1 MGHRA, CDR2 YSYEKL. V lost 2 bases to trimming and J lost 2 bases, with 16 bases between them. CDR3 nucleotide sequence: TGCGCCAGCAGCCAATCGACAGGAACCTACCCTGGAAACACCATATATTTT. This translates into CASSQSTGTYPGNTIYF.

The chain is built from TRBV4-1 and TRBJ2-7; 9 positions match TRBD2. The CDR3 is made up of 16 amino acids. With V trimmed by 0 bases and J by 2 bases, 5 bases remained unmatched. Germline CDR1 reads MGHRA; CDR2 reads YSYEKL. The CDR3 protein is CASSQEGASGAYEQYF. DNA for the CDR3: TGCGCCAGCAGCCAAGAAGGGGCTAGCGGGGCCTACGAGCAGTACTTC.

A note on this clone: Other nucleotide sequences in the sample specify the same CDR3. The V call is TRBV5-4, the J call TRBJ2-6; D not certain. Germline V gene data show CDR1 as SGHNT and CDR2 as YYREEE (reference sequence). This CDR3 has 15 amino acids. V was pared by 3 bases and J by 0 bases, with 7 bases between. The CDR3 loop reads CASSSKSSGANVLTF. The CDR3 nucleotides are TGTGCCAGCAGCTCCAAGAGCTCTGGGGCCAACGTCCTGACTTTC.

The chain joins TRBV6-5 to TRBJ2-5, with 7 bases that match TRBD2. Germline-derived CDR1 and CDR2 are MNHEY and SVGAGI. The CDR3 length is 14 residues. V shed 0 bases, J shed 5 bases, and the junction held 3 bases outside the gene matches. The CDR3 DNA sequence: TGTGCCAGCAGTTACTCCGCGGGGGAGGAGACCCAGTACTTC. Its protein is CASSYSAGEETQYF.

This chain connects TRBV6-5 to TRBJ2-5; TRBD2 is a possible D gene (7 bases). The CDR3 is made up of 14 amino acids. Germline assignment: CDR1 MNHEY and CDR2 SVGAGI. V lost 2 bases, J lost 5 bases, and 12 bases lay in between. CDR3 nucleotide sequence: TGTGCCAGCAGTTACCTCGCGGGGGCCGAGACCCAGTACTTC. It encodes CASSYLAGAETQYF.

Concerning this clone: Compared with germline, one end of the junction differs, possibly owing to a read error. The chain recombines TRBV5-1 with TRBJ2-1, with a possible D match to TRBD1 (6 bases). The CDR3 runs to 15 residues. Germline loops: CDR1 SGHRS, CDR2 YFSETQ. This CDR3 is CASSLALDRYNEQFF. In nucleotides, the CDR3 is TGTGCCAGCAGCTTGGCTCTAGACAGGTACAATGAGCAGTTCTTC.

The V call is TRBV9, the J call TRBJ1-1; 9 bases match TRBD1. Germline V gene lookup returns CDR1 SGDLS and CDR2 YYNGEE. CDR3 length: 13 amino acids. The V segment lost 3 bases and the J segment 11 bases; nucleotides outside the gene matches: 8. The CDR3 DNA sequence: TGTGCCAGCAGCGGCAACAGGGGGCTGGATGCTTTCTTT. It encodes CASSGNRGLDAFF.

J is TRBJ1-2 and V is TRBV7-2; no definite D call. The CDR3 runs to 13 residues. The V gene lost 5 bases and the J gene lost 0 bases, with 7 bases spanning the gap. CDR1 is SGHTA, CDR2 FQGNSA, per germline. The CDR3 loop reads CASSHSSNYGYTF. CDR3 coding DNA: TGTGCCAGCAGCCACTCATCTAACTATGGCTACACCTTC.

The rearrangement joins TRBV6-5 to TRBJ2-1, with 11 bases fitting TRBD1. From germline, CDR1 is MNHEY and CDR2 SVGAGI. The J segment lost 8 bases and the V segment lost 6 bases, leaving 9 bases of the junction unmatched. The CDR3 runs 15 residues. The CDR3: CASRLGQGALYEQFF. CDR3 DNA: TGTGCCAGCAGACTCGGACAGGGGGCCCTGTATGAGCAGTTCTTC.

The CDR3: CAWSEGREGEETQYF. The CDR3 DNA sequence: TGTGCCTGGAGTGAGGGGCGGGAGGGGGAAGAGACCCAGTACTTC. The chain carries TRBV30 and TRBJ2-5; 9 positions agree with TRBD2. CDR3 length: 15 amino acids. Germline assignment: CDR1 GTSNPN and CDR2 SVGIG (reference sequence). V shed 1 base and J 3 bases; nucleotides not matched to a gene: 6.

V is TRBV5-5 and J is TRBJ1-3; 9 bases fit TRBD1. Trimming cost V 3 bases and J 5 bases; bases outside gene matches: 9. The CDR3 loop spans 16 amino acids. CDR1 SGHKS and CDR2 YYEKEE come from the germline V gene (reference sequence). The CDR3 DNA reads TGTGCCAGCAGCTCGGTAACAGGGGGCGGAAGAAACACCATATATTTT. Its protein product is CASSSVTGGGRNTIYF.

The chain recombines TRBV19 with TRBJ1-2, with TRBD1 matching 7 bases. J was trimmed by 4 bases and V by 5 bases; bases with no gene match: 10. This CDR3 region has 15 residues. The V gene's germline CDR1 is LNHDA and CDR2 SQIVND (reference sequence). CDR3 sequence reads: CASSAMDRPTYGYTF. CDR3 in DNA: TGTGCCAGTAGTGCTATGGACAGGCCAACCTATGGCTACACCTTC.

This rearrangement joins TRBV27 to TRBJ2-4; 7 bases are shared with TRBD1. This CDR3 has 15 amino acids. Trimming cost V 6 bases and J 4 bases; bases outside gene matches: 9. CDR1 is MNHEY, CDR2 SMNVEV, per germline (reference sequence). CDR3 nucleotide sequence: TGTGCCAGCAGCCCAACCCCGGGACAGAAAAACATTCAGTACTTC. Its protein is CASSPTPGQKNIQYF.